Listed here are 28 T cell receptor beta chains from one sample, sequenced in a study of vaccination effects on CD4 cells after COVID-19. Using immunoSEQ multiplex PCR, the repertoire was profiled, and TCRdb retains in-frame clones only, with some absent. The sample holds roughly 70,000 clones, less than 80% seen once. These receptors' targets are unknown. Sequencing was preceded by expansion of antigen-specific CD4+ T cells with viral peptide pools in the ViraFEST assay. Isolation of CD4+ T cells took place after ten to eleven days of culture. Each participant was given two doses of one vaccine (BNT162b2 or mRNA-1273). The source was CD4+ T cells from PBMCs cultured with HCoV-OC43 spike peptides, collected after COVID-19 vaccination. The subset is: HCoV-OC43 spike overlapping peptide pool stimulation. The source of these receptors is a human donor who received a COVID-19 vaccine.

This chain connects TRBV4-1 to TRBJ1-5, with 9 bases fitting TRBD1. There are 16 residues in the CDR3. Trimming cost V 4 bases and J 5 bases; bases outside gene matches: 9. In germline, CDR1 is MGHRA, CDR2 YSYEKL. The CDR3 is CASSPNRGHLYQPQHF. The CDR3 bases are TGCGCCAGCAGCCCTAACAGGGGGCACCTTTATCAGCCCCAGCATTTT.

The chain couples TRBV9 to TRBJ1-6, with D tentatively TRBD1 (5 bases). V was trimmed by 1 base and J by 0 bases, leaving 11 bases between them. In germline, CDR1 is SGDLS, CDR2 YYNGEE. This CDR3 spans 17 amino acids. The CDR3 here is CASSVSTESSYNSPLHF. The CDR3 DNA is TGTGCCAGCAGCGTATCGACAGAGAGCTCCTATAATTCACCCCTCCACTTT. Combining the CDR3 with reference TRBV9 and TRBJ1-6 gives the whole variable domain DSGVTQTPKHLITATGQRVTLRCSPRSGDLSVYWYQQSLDQGLQFLIQYYNGEERAKGNILERFSAQQFPDLHSELNLSSLELGDSALYFCASSVSTESSYNSPLHFGNGTRLTVT.

The chain employs TRBV6-5 and TRBJ2-1; 7 positions match TRBD1. Germline trimming cut 5 bases from V and 2 bases from J; bases unmatched to any gene: 6. The CDR3 loop spans 15 amino acids. Germline loops: CDR1 MNHEY, CDR2 SVGAGI. The CDR3 sequence is CASSTGQATYNEQFF. DNA for the CDR3: TGTGCCAGCAGTACAGGACAGGCGACCTACAATGAGCAGTTCTTC.

The V gene is TRBV6-4, the J gene TRBJ1-1; no firm D call. The CDR3 consists of 13 residues. Looked up from germline, CDR1 is MRHNA and CDR2 is SNTAGT. V dropped 0 bases and J dropped 5 bases, with 7 bases sitting between them. Here the CDR3 reads CASSDSTLTEAFF. CDR3 in DNA: TGTGCCAGCAGTGACTCGACCTTGACTGAAGCTTTCTTT.

The chain is built from TRBV5-1 and TRBJ2-3; 12 bases align to TRBD2. CDR1 is SGHRS, CDR2 YFSETQ, per germline. V was clipped by 4 bases and J by 4 bases; unmatched bases: 4. The CDR3 contains 15 residues. CDR3 nucleotide sequence: TGCGCCAGCAGCCGGACTAGCGGGGTAGCAGATACGCAGTATTTT. Translated, it gives CASSRTSGVADTQYF.

In this sample, this clone turned up a few times. This chain joins TRBV5-1 and TRBJ2-3; weak D call: TRBD1 (6 bases). From germline, CDR1 is SGHRS and CDR2 YFSETQ. This CDR3 region has 15 residues. Trimming left V 5 bases short and J 0 bases short, with 13 bases between. CDR3 sequence reads: CASSSRDISTDTQYF. In DNA, the CDR3 is TGCGCCAGCAGTTCCCGGGACATAAGCACAGATACGCAGTATTTT.

This chain links TRBV12-3 or TRBV12-4 with TRBJ1-1; D call uncertain. The CDR3 spans 11 residues. Between the trimmed V and J ends, which lost 7 bases and 6 bases, there was a span of 9 bases. Here the CDR3 DNA reads TGTGCCAGCATCCGGATCGCTGAAGCTTTCTTT. Translation: CASIRIAEAFF.

The rearrangement joins TRBV27 to TRBJ1-2, with 7 bases that match TRBD1. Unmatched junction bases numbered 16, after V lost 6 bases and J lost 3 bases. The germline V gene has CDR1 MNHEY and CDR2 SMNVEV (reference sequence). This CDR3 has 17 residues. DNA of the CDR3: TGTGCCAGCAGGCTACGACGGACTACAGGGGACGACTATGGCTACACCTTC. Its translation: CASRLRRTTGDDYGYTF.

This clone was seen a few times. The chain links TRBV4-1 to TRBJ1-2; D call uncertain. Germline CDR1 and CDR2: MGHRA and YSYEKL. Between the trimmed V and J ends, which lost 4 bases and 1 base, there was a span of 10 bases. The CDR3 totals 14 residues. The CDR3 DNA reads TGCGCCAGCAGCCCGGGCAGCGATAACTATGGCTACACCTTC. Protein sequence: CASSPGSDNYGYTF.

This clone came up a few times. The chain couples TRBV6-5 to TRBJ2-2, with D possibly being TRBD2 (5 bases). This CDR3 contains 14 residues. Trimming pared 10 bases from V and 8 bases from J, leaving 20 bases between. The V gene's germline CDR1 is MNHEY and CDR2 SVGAGI. The CDR3 nucleotides read TGTGCCACCGGGGATTTGACAATACCTGGGGAGCTGTTTTTT. Protein sequence: CATGDLTIPGELFF.

The rearrangement links TRBV18 to TRBJ2-5; D is unclear. The CDR3 sequence is 13 residues long. Germline V CDR1 and CDR2: KGHSH, LQKENI. The V end lost 4 bases, the J end lost 5 bases, and 11 bases lay between the germline ends. DNA for the CDR3: TGTGCCAGCTCACAGGGCCTAAGGGAGACCCAGTACTTC. It specifies CASSQGLRETQYF.

The V and J genes are TRBV4-1 and TRBJ1-5; no clear D. Between the trimmed V and J ends, which lost 5 bases and 4 bases, there was a span of 12 bases. CDR3 size: 14 residues. CDR1 is MGHRA, CDR2 YSYEKL, per germline. CDR3: CASSSSGENQPQHF. The CDR3 region has the DNA TGCGCCAGCAGCTCTTCCGGGGAAAATCAGCCCCAGCATTTT.

There are a few counts of this clone. The V gene is TRBV5-4, the J gene TRBJ1-6, with D possibly being TRBD1 (5 bases). Germline lookup yields CDR1 SGHNT and CDR2 YYREEE (reference sequence). The CDR3 totals 12 residues. Trimming pared 4 bases from V and 7 bases from J, leaving 6 bases between. The CDR3 sequence is CASSRQNSPLHF. The DNA for the CDR3 is TGTGCCAGCAGCCGACAGAATTCACCCCTCCACTTT.

The V and J genes are TRBV25-1 and TRBJ2-3; possibly TRBD1 or TRBD2 for D (6 bases each). This CDR3 is 14 amino acids long. Germline CDR1 MGHDK, CDR2 SYGVNS. V shed 4 bases and J shed 10 bases, with 18 bases lying between them. The chain's CDR3 is CASSAVDRREAQYF. The CDR3 DNA is TGTGCCAGCAGTGCCGTTGACAGGCGGGAAGCGCAGTATTTT.

The V call is TRBV27, the J call TRBJ2-3; TRBD2 matches at 8 bases. J was trimmed by 6 bases and V by 6 bases; bases with no gene match: 14. The CDR3 sequence is 16 residues long. Germline V gives CDR1 MNHEY, CDR2 SMNVEV (reference sequence). The CDR3: CASSRNLAGRSDTQYF. The CDR3, as DNA: TGTGCCAGCAGCCGAAACTTAGCGGGGAGATCGGATACGCAGTATTTT.

The sample holds a few counts of this clone. The chain has TRBV5-1 and TRBJ1-1; weak D call: TRBD1 (5 bases). V shed 3 bases and J shed 2 bases, with 11 bases lying between them. CDR3 size: 14 residues. Germline assignment: CDR1 SGHRS and CDR2 YFSETQ. The CDR3 DNA reads TGCGCCAGCAGCTACGACAGCCGTAACACTGAAGCTTTCTTT. Translation: CASSYDSRNTEAFF.

The CDR3 loop reads CASSKGRKDTQYF. The CDR3 nucleotides read TGTGCCAGCAGTAAGGGGAGAAAAGATACGCAGTATTTT. The chain recombines TRBV6-5 with TRBJ2-3; D might be TRBD1 or TRBD2, each matching 5 bases. This CDR3 contains 13 residues. Germline V gene data show CDR1 as MNHEY and CDR2 as SVGAGI. V lost 5 bases to trimming and J lost 5 bases, with 11 bases between them.

The chain combines TRBV7-8 with TRBJ1-1; D gene ambiguous. Trimming removed 1 base from V and 2 bases from J, with 8 bases in between. This CDR3 is 14 amino acids long. Germline CDR1 reads SGHVS; CDR2 reads FQNEAQ. The CDR3 region has the DNA TGTGCCAGCAGCTTAGTCCCGGGTAACACTGAAGCTTTCTTT. It encodes CASSLVPGNTEAFF.

This clone was recorded only once. The chain recombines TRBV11-3 with TRBJ2-3, with TRBD2 matching 7 bases. Per germline, CDR1 SGHNT and CDR2 YENEEA. The CDR3 is 17 residues long. V gave up 4 bases and J gave up 0 bases; unmatched junction bases: 10. The CDR3 loop is CASSSGVAGSSTDTQYF. CDR3 nucleotides: TGTGCCAGCAGCTCGGGGGTAGCGGGCTCTAGCACAGATACGCAGTATTTT. Full variable domain (rest looked up from reference TRBV11-3 and TRBJ2-3): EAGVVQSPRYKIIEKKQPVAFWCNPISGHNTLYWYLQNLGQGPELLIRYENEEAVDDSQLPKDRFSAERLKGVDSTLKIQPAELGDSAVYLCASSSGVAGSSTDTQYFGPGTRLTVL.

Only a few counts were recorded for this clone. This chain links TRBV15 with TRBJ1-2; D is possibly TRBD1 (5 bases). Germline CDR1 LNHNV, CDR2 YYDKDF (reference sequence). The CDR3 runs to 13 residues. The ends were cut back, 1 base at V and 5 bases at J, with 8 bases in the middle. The CDR3 DNA sequence: TGTGCCACCAGCAGAGTCGGGGGGTATGGCTACACCTTC. Encoded protein: CATSRVGGYGYTF.

The V call is TRBV5-1, the J call TRBJ2-2, with D unresolved. The CDR3 extends over 15 amino acids. V was trimmed by 0 bases and J by 7 bases, leaving 13 bases between them. Germline CDR1 is SGHRS and CDR2 is YFSETQ. CDR3 nucleotides: TGCGCCAGCAGCTTGGGTTCCGGGTCGGGCGGGGAGCTGTTTTTT. This codes for CASSLGSGSGGELFF.

Comments on this clone: The identical CDR3 is also encoded by other nucleotide sequences in the sample. The V and J genes are TRBV5-1 and TRBJ2-6; D remains unclear. The germline CDR1 and CDR2 sequences are SGHRS and YFSETQ. The CDR3 runs 14 residues. Trimming removed 4 bases from V and 0 bases from J, with 5 bases in between. The CDR3 loop reads CASSIYSGANVLTF. The CDR3 coding sequence is TGCGCCAGCAGCATATACTCTGGGGCCAACGTCCTGACTTTC.

The V gene is TRBV24-1, the J gene TRBJ2-2, with 10 bases matching TRBD2. V was pared by 5 bases and J by 5 bases, with 10 bases of the junction left unmatched. This CDR3 region has 17 residues. Germline values: CDR1 KGHDR, CDR2 SFDVKD. In nucleotides, the CDR3 is TGTGCCACCAGTGGACAGCGGGGGGGCGGGTTTACCGGGGAGCTGTTTTTT. This sequence encodes CATSGQRGGGFTGELFF.

The chain combines TRBV5-6 with TRBJ1-4, with 9 nucleotides matching TRBD1. The CDR3 extends over 17 amino acids. The germline V gene encodes CDR1 SGHDT and CDR2 YYEEEE. After removal of 3 bases from V and 5 bases from J, the junction contained 11 bases not matched to a gene. The CDR3 spells CASSYQTGGATNEKLFF. In DNA, the CDR3 is TGTGCCAGCAGCTATCAAACAGGGGGCGCTACCAATGAAAAACTGTTTTTT.

The V gene is TRBV6-5, the J gene TRBJ1-1, with D possibly being TRBD1 (6 bases). V lost 0 bases and J lost 1, with 12 bases in between. This CDR3 contains 16 residues. Germline CDR1 and CDR2: MNHEY and SVGAGI. CDR3 DNA sequence: TGTGCCAGCAGTTACTCTTGGACAGTTGCGAACACTGAAGCTTTCTTT. Residues: CASSYSWTVANTEAFF.

V is TRBV30 and J is TRBJ1-4, with a weak D call TRBD1 (5 bases). V lost 0 bases and J 6 bases, leaving 8 bases between the germline ends. The germline V gene encodes CDR1 GTSNPN and CDR2 SVGIG (reference sequence). The CDR3 runs 13 residues. The CDR3 region is CAWSVRGHEKLFF. CDR3 nucleotides: TGTGCCTGGAGTGTAAGGGGCCATGAAAAACTGTTTTTT. Supplemented by reference TRBV30 and TRBJ1-4, the full variable domain reads SQTIHQWPATLVQPVGSPLSLECTVEGTSNPNLYWYRQAAGRGLQLLFYSVGIGQISSEVPQNLSASRPQDRQFILSSKKLLLSDSGFYLCAWSVRGHEKLFFGSGTQLSVL.

The table lists this clone with a count of one. The chain has TRBV7-2 and TRBJ2-5; TRBD2 might be the D (6 bases). This CDR3 has 12 residues. Per the germline V gene, CDR1 is SGHTA and CDR2 is FQGNSA. V was shortened by 5 bases and J by 7 bases, with 11 bases between the two germline ends. CDR3 protein: CASSRDGGTQYF. The CDR3 DNA reads as TGTGCCAGCAGCAGAGACGGGGGGACCCAGTACTTC.

The rearrangement joins TRBV6-1 to TRBJ2-7; D is possibly TRBD1 (5 bases). CDR3 length: 14 amino acids. Germline CDR1 MNHNS, CDR2 SASEGT. The ends were cut back, 3 bases at V and 7 bases at J, with 16 bases in the middle. The CDR3 DNA reads as TGTGCCAGCAGTGACATGGACATCCGCCGGGAGCAGTACGTC. Its translation: CASSDMDIRREQYV.